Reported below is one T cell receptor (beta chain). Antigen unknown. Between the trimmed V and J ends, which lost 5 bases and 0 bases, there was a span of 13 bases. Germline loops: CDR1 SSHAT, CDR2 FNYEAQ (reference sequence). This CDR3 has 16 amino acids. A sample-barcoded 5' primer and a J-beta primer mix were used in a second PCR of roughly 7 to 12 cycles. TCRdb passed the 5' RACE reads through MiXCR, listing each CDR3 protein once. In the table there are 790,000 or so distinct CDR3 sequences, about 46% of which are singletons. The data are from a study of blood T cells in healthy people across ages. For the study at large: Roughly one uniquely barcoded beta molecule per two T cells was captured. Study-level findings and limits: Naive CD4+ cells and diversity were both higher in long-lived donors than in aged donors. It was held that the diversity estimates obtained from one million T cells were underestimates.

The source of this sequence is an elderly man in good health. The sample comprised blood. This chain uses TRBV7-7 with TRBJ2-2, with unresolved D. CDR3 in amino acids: CASSPSSSANTGELFF. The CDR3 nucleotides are TGTGCCAGCAGCCCAAGTTCCAGTGCGAACACCGGGGAGCTGTTTTTT.